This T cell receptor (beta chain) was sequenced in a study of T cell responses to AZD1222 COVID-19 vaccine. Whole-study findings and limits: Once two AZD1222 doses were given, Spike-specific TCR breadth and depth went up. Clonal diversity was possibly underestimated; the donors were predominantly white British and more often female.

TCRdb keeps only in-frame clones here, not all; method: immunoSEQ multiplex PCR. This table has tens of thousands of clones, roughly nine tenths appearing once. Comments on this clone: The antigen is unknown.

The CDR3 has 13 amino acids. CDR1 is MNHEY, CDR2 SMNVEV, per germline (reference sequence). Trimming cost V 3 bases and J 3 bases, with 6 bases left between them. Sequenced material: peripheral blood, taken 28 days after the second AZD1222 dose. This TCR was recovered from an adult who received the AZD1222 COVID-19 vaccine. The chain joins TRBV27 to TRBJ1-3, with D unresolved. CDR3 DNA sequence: TGTGCCAGCAGTTTCCTCGGTGGAAACACCATATATTTT. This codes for CASSFLGGNTIYF.